This entry is about one T cell receptor (beta chain). No antigen is known for it. Base qualities are not provided; no much larger clone lies one nucleotide away. The data originate from a study of PD-1 blockade in classical Hodgkin lymphoma (dated by TCRdb to 2019 to 2021). Background on the whole study: To define a peripheral blood immune signature of response to PD-1 blockade in classical Hodgkin lymphoma, the study combined TCR beta sequencing with CyTOF. Study-level results and caveats: The study was restricted to a single clinical trial cohort, and the causes of repertoire differences, possibly disease activity or prior therapy, were left undefined. Baseline TCR diversity was reported to be lower in newly diagnosed patients than in healthy donors, and even lower in relapsed/refractory patients.

V was cut back by 3 bases and J by 3 bases, leaving a gap of 16 bases between them. The CDR3 has 16 amino acids, counting the end cysteine and phenylalanine. The kept DNA is CDR3 alone, 48 bases in frame from the first base. CDR1 and CDR2, per the germline V gene (reference sequence), are SEHNR and FQNEAQ. The Qiagen DNeasy kit was used to extract genomic DNA from unsorted PBMCs and from the negatively selected CD4+ and CD8+ fractions. TCR beta CDR3 regions were subjected to amplification by immunoSEQ multiplex PCR with primers that anneal to V and J segments. A synthetic immune receptor repertoire was used to minimize amplification bias, and any residual bias was removed computationally once sequencing was done. Turning to the authors' computational methods: Repertoire diversity was quantified as the Shannon entropy index using custom Python scripts. Unsorted, CD4+ and CD8+ repertoires were analyzed separately, except in combined analyses where CD4+ and CD8+ sequences were merged in silico. Held by TCRdb, this immuneACCESS table contains in-frame sequences only and omits some clones. Under half of the omission traces to an unresolved V gene where checked; the cause of the rest is unknown. V, J and clone size derive from that table, while D and trimming were established from the DNA sequence. Within this sample are over 20,000 clones, with about 87% of them counted one time only. The ten largest clones add up to roughly 7% of the sample.

Read against the paper, the sample's time point label means: newly diagnosed, previously untreated cHL patient sample. Magnetic negative selection with a Miltenyi CD8+ T cell isolation kit was used to purify CD8+ T cells from thawed PBMCs. As a comparison group for the relapsed/refractory trial patients, PBMCs from patients with newly diagnosed, previously untreated classical Hodgkin lymphoma were sequenced. After peripheral blood was drawn into 8 mL Vacutainer Cell Preparation Tubes, PBMCs were isolated by centrifugation and then cryopreserved. Purified CD4+ and CD8+ fractions were prepared only for cases in which an additional PBMC sample was available. Magnetically labelled cells were depleted on LS columns in a quadroMACS separator, and the flow-through was collected as the purified fraction.

This TCR was recovered from a human donor with classical Hodgkin lymphoma. Recombination connected TRBV7-9 to TRBJ2-3; the D gene is perhaps TRBD2, from 6 matching bases. The sample was CD8+ T cells from blood. The sequenced DNA is TGTGCCAGCAGCTTTTATGGAGGGAAGACGACAGATACGCAGTATTTT. Its translation reads: CASSFYGGKTTDTQYF.